The next 7 T cell receptor beta chains were all read from a single sample in a study of T cells in women clearing cervical HPV infection. Clones were read by immunoSEQ multiplex PCR, and TCRdb kept only the in-frame ones, dropping some. Found here are 15,000 or so clones; the top ten clones hold about 10%. Sequencing was done on a sample of blood buffy coat. The receptor set was obtained from a woman between 18 and 70 years old with a cervical HPV16 infection that either progressed to CIN3+ or cleared (not recorded which).

Points on this clone: The read finishes 3 residues shy of the CDR3 end, and the germline J gene is used to complete it. The V call is TRBV14, the J call TRBJ2-7; 12 bases are a match to TRBD2. CDR1 is SGHDN and CDR2 is FVKESK in the germline V gene. The CDR3 is 15 residues long. V lost 4 bases and J lost 6; bases outside the gene matches: 7. CDR3 DNA (partial): TGTGCCAGCAGCCTACGACTAGCGGGAGAATCCGAG. It codes for CASSLRLAGESE. The whole CDR3 reads CASSLRLAGESEQYF. The variable domain in full, with the rest retrieved from reference TRBV14 and TRBJ2-7, is EAGVTQFPSHSVIEKGQTVTLRCDPISGHDNLYWYRRVMGKEIKFLLHFVKESKQDESGMPNNRFLAERTGGTYSTLKVQPAELEDSGVYFCASSLRLAGESEQYFGPGTRLTVT.

With regard to this clone: The read gets to within 3 residues of the CDR3 end, and the germline J gene fills in the rest. This sequence joins TRBV19 and TRBJ2-5, with TRBD2 matching over 8 bases. The V and J ends lost 4 bases and 3 bases, in that order; junction bases with no gene match: 4. From germline, CDR1 is LNHDA and CDR2 SQIVND (reference sequence). This CDR3 has 14 residues. Incomplete CDR3 DNA: TGTGCCAGTAGTACTAACGGGGGGGAAGAGACC. Protein sequence: CASSTNGGEET. The full CDR3 sequence reads CASSTNGGEETQYF.

Comments on this clone: Read coverage stops 3 residues before the CDR3 terminus; the germline J gene supplies the remainder. The chain couples TRBV10-3 to TRBJ1-4; 7 bases align to TRBD1. Germline V gene sequence: CDR1 ENHRY, CDR2 SYGVKD. This CDR3 comprises 14 residues. CDR3 sequence: CAISEPRQGGELFF. CDR3 bases read: TGTGCCATCAGTGAGCCACGACAGGGTGGGGAA.

In the case of this clone: The read ends 3 residues before the CDR3 terminus; that terminus is restored from the germline J gene. This chain joins TRBV7-6 and TRBJ2-6; 8 bases line up with TRBD1. The CDR3 has 18 residues. Germline assignment: CDR1 SGHVS and CDR2 FNYEAQ. Trimming at V came to 1 base and at J to 0 bases, leaving 5 bases not matched to a gene. The sequenced CDR3 bases are TGTGCCAGCAGCTTAGGGGCAGGGGGCTTCTCTGGGGCCAACGTC. It codes for CASSLGAGGFSGANV. The complete CDR3 sequence is CASSLGAGGFSGANVLTF.

For this clone: The read falls 3 residues short of the CDR3 end, and the missing part is taken from the germline J gene. The gene calls are TRBV7-2 and TRBJ1-5; possibly TRBD1 for D (5 bases). The CDR3 is 15 residues long. Trimming left V 5 bases short and J 4 bases short, with 15 bases between. The V gene's germline CDR1 is SGHTA and CDR2 FQGNSA. The covered CDR3 bases are TGTGCCAGCAGCGCCCCCGGAGACAGTAATCAGCCC. Its translation is CASSAPGDSNQP. The full CDR3 protein reads CASSAPGDSNQPQHF.

In regard to this clone: With the read ending 3 residues before the CDR3 end, the germline J gene is used to fill in that end. The chain has TRBV9 and TRBJ2-5, with 7 bases lining up with TRBD1. Unmatched junction bases numbered 4, after V lost 1 base and J lost 4 bases. The CDR3 has 14 residues. Germline loops: CDR1 SGDLS, CDR2 YYNGEE. The CDR3 is CASSVSDRVETQYF. CDR3 DNA (partial): TGTGCCAGCAGCGTATCCGACAGGGTAGAGACC.

Comment on this clone: With the read ending 3 residues before the CDR3 end, the germline J gene is used to fill in that end. The chain links TRBV10-3 to TRBJ1-1; maybe TRBD1 (6 bases). Germline CDR1 reads ENHRY; CDR2 reads SYGVKD. Trimming left V 9 bases short and J 2 bases short, with 10 bases between. The CDR3 length is 12 residues. The CDR3 protein is CAIKGTNTEAFF. The DNA read from the CDR3 is TGTGCCATAAAAGGGACAAACACTGAA.